This is a list of T cell receptor beta chains from one sample in a study of vaccination effects on CD4 cells after COVID-19. The antigens these receptors bind are not known. The repertoire was sequenced with immunoSEQ multiplex PCR; TCRdb's copy has only in-frame clones and lacks some. The table lists over 45,000 clones, over 65% of them singletons, with approximately 2.8% in the top ten. Here the sequenced sample was CD4+ T cells from PBMCs cultured without peptide, taken before COVID-19 vaccination. These receptors originate from a human donor who received a COVID-19 vaccine. CDR3s include the opening cysteine and the closing phenylalanine or tryptophan. D genes are given only for firm matches. The listing skips clone size in some rows; elsewhere it reads once, few, many or a size class.

J: TRBJ1-2; D: NA; size: once; V: TRBV25-1; CDR3: CASSESYGYTF
J: TRBJ1-5; D: NA; size: NA; V: TRBV15; CDR3: CATAGQVGANQPQHF
J: TRBJ1-5; D: NA; size: NA; V: TRBV5-5; CDR3: CASSLTGLGFVGNQPQHF
J: TRBJ2-2; D: TRBD1; size: once; V: TRBV6-5; CDR3: CASSTQGAVTGELFF
J: TRBJ1-2; D: NA; size: NA; V: TRBV6-5; CDR3: CASSTSQGANYGYTF
J: TRBJ1-6; D: NA; size: few; V: TRBV7-9; CDR3: CASSLTDPENSPLHF
J: TRBJ2-1; D: NA; size: NA; V: TRBV5-1; CDR3: CASSLGGGGFYNEQFF
J: TRBJ1-1; D: NA; size: few; V: TRBV30; CDR3: CAWRKSDREAFF
J: TRBJ1-3; D: NA; size: NA; V: TRBV21-1; CDR3: CASNGGLWGVGNTIYF
J: TRBJ2-5; D: NA; size: few; V: TRBV19; CDR3: CASSMGKGRETQYF
J: TRBJ1-5; D: TRBD1; size: NA; V: TRBV27; CDR3: CASRGQGYQPQHF
J: TRBJ1-5; D: NA; size: NA; V: TRBV7-3; CDR3: CASSLILGVTSTYSNQPQHF
J: TRBJ2-3; D: NA; size: NA; V: TRBV14; CDR3: CASSRQGSSQYF
J: TRBJ2-2; D: NA; size: NA; V: TRBV5-1; CDR3: CASSSTARMNTGELFF
J: TRBJ1-6; D: NA; size: NA; V: TRBV10-1; CDR3: CASESGNSPLHF
J: TRBJ2-2; D: TRBD2; size: NA; V: TRBV5-1; CDR3: CASRVAGSTGELFF
J: TRBJ2-1; D: TRBD2; size: NA; V: TRBV27; CDR3: CASSQRTSGGHWRFF
J: TRBJ1-2; D: NA; size: NA; V: TRBV18; CDR3: CASSPIDSNYGYTF
J: TRBJ2-1; D: NA; size: NA; V: TRBV5-5; CDR3: CASSPRSPRDEQFF
J: TRBJ1-5; D: TRBD1; size: NA; V: TRBV2; CDR3: CASRWGQGGQPQHF
J: TRBJ1-1; D: NA; size: NA; V: TRBV12-3/TRBV12-4; CDR3: CASSLRQVAEAFF
J: TRBJ1-4; D: NA; size: few; V: TRBV5-1; CDR3: CASSQGRGTNEKLFF
J: TRBJ2-2; D: NA; size: once; V: TRBV18; CDR3: CASRGPGGAGELFF
J: TRBJ1-4; D: NA; size: NA; V: TRBV19; CDR3: CASSGPHYRVRNNEKLFF